Listed below are T cell receptor beta chains from one sample, sequenced in a study of OX40 agonist ivuxolimab in advanced cancers. Assay: immunoSEQ multiplex PCR; the TCRdb copy retains only in-frame clones and omits some. The top ten clones hold 2.5% to 3% of a sample with 78,000 or so clones, roughly nine tenths of them seen once. The sequencing here drew on CD4+ or CD8+ T cells sorted from blood, taken in a trial of the OX40 agonist ivuxolimab. These TCRs come from an adult with an advanced solid tumor such as melanoma, head and neck, liver or kidney cancer. CDR3s include the opening cysteine and the closing phenylalanine or tryptophan. A D gene is named only where the DNA matches it firmly. The listing skips clone size in some rows; elsewhere it reads once, few, many or a size class.

V gene,clone size,D gene,J gene,CDR3 protein,CDR3 DNA
TRBV7-7,-,-,TRBJ2-2,CASSFDGTGELFF,TGTGCTAGCAGCTTCGATGGCACCGGGGAGCTGTTTTTT
TRBV5-6,-,-,TRBJ2-5,CASSALGGQETQYF,TGTGCCAGCAGCGCCTTGGGGGGTCAAGAGACCCAGTACTTC
TRBV10-3,-,-,TRBJ2-6,CAISLPGANVLTF,TGTGCCATCAGCCTGCCTGGGGCCAACGTCCTGACTTTC
TRBV4-1,-,TRBD1,TRBJ2-1,CASSEGQTSSYNEQFF,TGCGCCAGCAGCGAGGGACAGACGAGCTCCTACAATGAGCAGTTCTTC
TRBV9,-,-,TRBJ2-1,CASSVVGLGEQFF,TGTGCCAGCAGCGTAGTCGGACTTGGGGAGCAGTTCTTC
TRBV28,-,-,TRBJ1-2,CASEGDGYTF,TGTGCCAGCGAGGGGGATGGCTACACCTTC
TRBV5-4,once,-,TRBJ2-5,CASSGGALGQETQYF,TGTGCCAGCAGCGGGGGAGCGCTCGGGCAAGAGACCCAGTACTTC
TRBV18,once,-,TRBJ1-1,CASSPPSGNTEAFF,TGTGCCAGCTCACCACCTTCGGGGAACACTGAAGCTTTCTTT
TRBV4-1,-,-,TRBJ1-2,CASSQGQPRFYTF,TGCGCCAGCAGCCAGGGGCAGCCCCGGTTCTACACCTTC
TRBV5-4,-,-,TRBJ2-3,CASSPEAVTDTQYF,TGTGCCAGCAGCCCCGAGGCGGTTACAGATACGCAGTATTTT
TRBV4-1,-,TRBD1,TRBJ1-3,CASSQDRDRGNTIYF,TGCGCCAGCAGCCAGGACAGGGACAGAGGAAACACCATATATTTT
TRBV11-3,-,-,TRBJ2-1,CASSFRGPGGYEQFF,TGTGCCAGCAGCTTCCGCGGGCCCGGCGGCTATGAGCAGTTCTTC
TRBV6-5,-,-,TRBJ2-7,CASSTGSHYEQYF,TGTGCCAGCAGTACCGGGTCGCACTACGAGCAGTACTTC
TRBV15,-,-,TRBJ2-7,CATSRDGGEQYF,TGTGCCACCAGCAGAGATGGCGGCGAGCAGTACTTC
TRBV2,-,-,TRBJ1-1,CASSMGQMNTEAFF,TGTGCCAGCAGTATGGGACAAATGAACACTGAAGCTTTCTTT
TRBV18,-,TRBD1,TRBJ2-7,CASSLDRVSYEQYF,TGTGCCAGCTCCCTCGACAGGGTCTCCTACGAGCAGTACTTC
TRBV6-1,-,-,TRBJ1-1,CASSAILLAFF,TGTGCCAGCAGTGCTATATTACTGGCTTTCTTT
TRBV7-2,-,-,TRBJ2-7,CASSPAGRVSYEQYF,TGTGCCAGCAGCCCGGCGGGCAGGGTTTCCTACGAGCAGTACTTC
TRBV5-5,-,-,TRBJ1-1,CASSPTWGRMNTEAFF,TGTGCCAGCAGCCCTACTTGGGGCAGGATGAACACTGAAGCTTTCTTT
TRBV19,-,-,TRBJ1-5,CASSIAGANQPQHF,TGTGCCAGTAGTATTGCAGGGGCCAATCAGCCCCAGCATTTT
TRBV28,-,TRBD1,TRBJ2-7,CASSPTGASSRYEQYF,TGTGCCAGCAGTCCTACAGGGGCATCTTCCCGTTACGAGCAGTACTTC
TRBV9,-,-,TRBJ2-4,CASSDGPGSKNIQYF,TGTGCCAGCAGCGACGGACCAGGGTCCAAAAACATTCAGTACTTC
TRBV7-6,-,TRBD1,TRBJ1-2,CASSLDRGRYGYTF,TGTGCCAGCAGCTTAGACAGGGGACGCTATGGCTACACCTTC
TRBV7-9,-,-,TRBJ1-1,CASSQIVQAGLMNTEAFF,TGTGCCAGCAGCCAAATAGTTCAGGCGGGTCTTATGAACACTGAAGCTTTCTTT
TRBV10-3,few,-,TRBJ1-1,CAITGNPGRRKPNTEAFF,TGTGCCATCACCGGCAACCCGGGGCGGAGGAAGCCGAACACTGAAGCTTTCTTT
TRBV27,-,-,TRBJ2-7,CASSLTDHYEQYF,TGTGCCAGCAGTTTAACGGACCATTACGAGCAGTACTTC
TRBV19,-,TRBD2,TRBJ2-1,CASSILGLAWDEQFF,TGTGCCAGTAGTATATTGGGACTAGCGTGGGATGAGCAGTTCTTC
TRBV4-2,-,-,TRBJ1-4,CASSREGINEKLFF,TGTGCCAGCAGCCGCGAGGGGATTAATGAAAAACTGTTTTTT
TRBV5-6,-,-,TRBJ1-1,CASSFYRLNTEAFF,TGTGCCAGCAGCTTTTACAGGCTGAACACTGAAGCTTTCTTT
TRBV5-8,-,-,TRBJ1-3,CASSKGDGNTIYF,TGTGCCAGCAGCAAGGGAGACGGAAACACCATATATTTT
TRBV18,once,-,TRBJ1-1,CASSLNRENTEAFF,TGTGCCAGCTCACTTAACAGGGAGAACACTGAAGCTTTCTTT
TRBV7-6,-,TRBD1,TRBJ2-7,CASSLTGTGSYEQYF,TGTGCCAGCAGCCTCACCGGGACAGGCTCCTACGAGCAGTACTTC
TRBV28,many,-,TRBJ1-2,CASRPQGNYGYTF,TGTGCCAGCAGGCCCCAGGGTAACTATGGCTACACCTTC
TRBV4-2,-,-,TRBJ2-5,CASSQGSKRREETQYF,TGTGCCAGCAGCCAAGGTTCCAAAAGGCGGGAAGAGACCCAGTACTTC
TRBV6-1,-,-,TRBJ1-4,CASATAPSRREKLFF,TGTGCCAGCGCGACAGCTCCAAGTCGACGGGAAAAACTGTTTTTT
TRBV28,-,-,TRBJ2-2,CASSLWVGRRGTGELFF,TGTGCCAGCAGTTTATGGGTGGGCCGGCGGGGCACCGGGGAGCTGTTTTTT
TRBV23-1,-,-,TRBJ2-2,CARRGGNTGELFF,TGCGCCAGGCGGGGCGGGAACACCGGGGAGCTGTTTTTT
TRBV29-1,-,TRBD1,TRBJ2-5,CSVQGQGARTADRETQYF,TGCAGCGTCCAGGGACAGGGGGCGAGGACTGCCGACCGGGAGACCCAGTACTTC
TRBV5-4,-,TRBD1,TRBJ2-4,CASSLAPGTGGKGMDIQYF,TGTGCCAGCAGCTTGGCTCCTGGGACAGGGGGGAAGGGCATGGACATTCAGTACTTC
TRBV5-1,once,-,TRBJ1-1,CASRIQGNTEAFF,TGCGCCAGCAGAATCCAGGGGAACACTGAAGCTTTCTTT
TRBV19,-,-,TRBJ1-5,CASSLSPVGPQHF,TGTGCCAGTAGTTTGTCTCCTGTGGGGCCCCAGCATTTT